This T cell receptor beta chain was obtained from a study of cytomegalovirus exposure and HLA in healthy donors. The CDR3 covers 14 residues. After removal of 5 bases from V and 11 bases from J, the junction contained 13 bases not matched to a gene. Germline V lookup: CDR1 SEHNR, CDR2 FQNEAQ (reference sequence). Primers for the PCR totalled 60 Vbeta and 13 Jbeta. The method was immunoSEQ multiplex PCR; TCRdb's version includes in-frame clones alone and lacks a portion of them. The sample holds approximately 55,000 clones, around 85% seen once. The receptor comes from a boy younger than 18 in good health and CMV-seropositive. The chain couples TRBV7-9 to TRBJ2-5, with 8 bases matching TRBD2. Sequencing was done on a sample of PBMCs. CDR3 in amino acids: CASSGRGGQEEQYF. DNA of the CDR3: TGTGCCAGCAGCGGCCGGGGGGGTCAAGAGGAGCAGTACTTC. The variable domain in full, completed from reference TRBV7-9 and TRBJ2-5, reads DTGVSQNPRHKITKRGQNVTFRCDPISEHNRLYWYRQTLGQGPEFLTYFQNEAQLEKSRLLSDRFSAERPKGSFSTLEIQRTEQGDSAMYLCASSGRGGQEEQYFGPGTRLLVL.